This T cell receptor (beta chain) came from a study of spatial heterogeneity in lung cancer. The overall study: Consistent detection of more beta-chain than alpha-chain sequences was observed.

Time point in this sample: sample taken at primary tumor resection. The input material, whole RNA from tumor, nontumor lung or frozen PBMC, was sequenced unsorted. General study points: More often at tumor resection than at routine follow-up, ubiquitous expanded tumor TCRs were detected in the blood.

V was pared by 4 bases and J by 5 bases, with 2 bases of the junction left unmatched. The CDR3 sequence is 13 residues long. The germline gives CDR1 MNHNY, CDR2 SVGAGI (reference sequence). This clonotype was seen ten or more times. Its antigen is undetermined. TCRdb itself ran the 5' RACE reads through MiXCR, one entry per CDR3 protein. In the table there are tens of thousands of distinct CDR3 sequences, about an eighth of which are singletons. The material was PBMCs, obtained at surgery. This sequence joins TRBV6-6 and TRBJ2-1, with TRBD1 matching 7 bases. The TCR was taken from a male donor with early-stage non-small cell lung cancer. CDR3 nucleotide sequence: TGTGCCAGCAGTTCACAGGGGCACAATGAGCAGTTCTTC. Translating it yields CASSSQGHNEQFF.